The 22 T cell receptor beta chains below were found in one sample sequenced in a study of T cell clones after liver transplantation. Generated by immunoSEQ multiplex PCR, the TCRdb table keeps only in-frame clones and is missing some. The sample consists of 65,000 to 90,000 clones, roughly nine tenths of them appearing once. Sequencing was performed on CD4+ T cells from blood, taken before liver transplant. Receptors originate from a human donor who received a liver transplant.

The chain is built from TRBV9 and TRBJ2-4; tentatively, D is TRBD1 or TRBD2 (5 bases each). CDR3 length: 14 residues. V lost 4 bases and J lost 5, with 13 bases in between. Germline CDR1 is SGDLS and CDR2 is YYNGEE. CDR3 amino acids: CASSPEQGENIQYF. Written as DNA, the CDR3 is TGTGCCAGCAGCCCAGAGCAGGGAGAAAACATTCAGTACTTC. The full variable domain, with the rest looked up from reference TRBV9 and TRBJ2-4, is DSGVTQTPKHLITATGQRVTLRCSPRSGDLSVYWYQQSLDQGLQFLIQYYNGEERAKGNILERFSAQQFPDLHSELNLSSLELGDSALYFCASSPEQGENIQYFGAGTRLSVL.

To note about this clone: The junction differs from germline at one of its ends, possibly a read error. V and J are TRBV7-7 and TRBJ2-1, with TRBD1 matching over 8 bases. The CDR3 is 13 residues long. Germline CDR1 is SSHAT and CDR2 is FNYEAQ (reference sequence). The CDR3 is CASSLGQGNEQFF. For the CDR3, the DNA is TGTGCTAGCAGCCTTGGACAGGGCAATGAGCAGTTCTTC.

The rearrangement joins TRBV19 to TRBJ1-5; tentatively, D is TRBD1 (5 bases). This CDR3 is 14 amino acids long. Trimming left V 5 bases short and J 2 bases short, with 10 bases between. Germline V lookup: CDR1 LNHDA, CDR2 SQIVND (reference sequence). This CDR3 is CASSQGVGNQPQHF. In DNA, the CDR3 is TGTGCCAGTAGTCAAGGGGTTGGCAATCAGCCCCAGCATTTT.

The genes are TRBV2 and TRBJ1-5, with D hard to call. This CDR3 is built from 14 residues. The V and J ends lost 6 bases and 0 bases respectively, with 9 bases between them. Per germline, CDR1 SNHLY and CDR2 FYNNEI. CDR3 amino acids: CASSAGNSNQPQHF. CDR3 nucleotides: TGTGCCAGCAGCGCGGGCAATAGCAATCAGCCCCAGCATTTT. Filled out from reference TRBV2 and TRBJ1-5, the complete variable domain reads EPEVTQTPSHQVTQMGQEVILRCVPISNHLYFYWYRQILGQKVEFLVSFYNNEISEKSEIFDDQFSVERPDGSNFTLKIRSTKLEDSAMYFCASSAGNSNQPQHFGDGTRLSIL.

The chain links TRBV6-4 to TRBJ2-3; no definite D call. Trimming cost V 7 bases and J 0 bases, with 14 bases left between them. The germline CDR1 and CDR2 sequences are MRHNA and SNTAGT. The CDR3 runs 15 residues. The CDR3 DNA reads TGTGCCAGCAAAGGACGGATTGATAGCACAGATACGCAGTATTTT. As protein: CASKGRIDSTDTQYF.

J is TRBJ1-2 and V is TRBV6-5; D remains ambiguous. In germline, CDR1 is MNHEY, CDR2 SVGAGI. Trimming left V 2 bases short and J 6 bases short, with 10 bases between. The CDR3 covers 13 residues. CDR3 in DNA: TGTGCCAGCAGTTACGGCTTTAAGGATGGCTACACCTTC. Amino acid sequence: CASSYGFKDGYTF.

This clone was detected once. The chain couples TRBV28 to TRBJ1-2; D gene ambiguous. Trimming removed 10 bases from V and 8 bases from J, with 17 bases in between. CDR3 length: 12 residues. CDR1 is MDHEN and CDR2 is SYDVKM in the germline V gene. CDR3 region: CATLPTGSGYTF. DNA of the CDR3: TGTGCCACCCTCCCGACGGGCTCCGGCTACACCTTC.

The chain uses TRBV6-5 and TRBJ2-1; 13 bases are a match to TRBD2. The trim removed 0 bases at V and 7 bases at J, leaving 3 bases unmatched. CDR1 MNHEY and CDR2 SVGAGI come from the germline V gene. The CDR3 sequence is 16 residues long. This chain's CDR3 is CASSYSRTSGSNEQFF. The CDR3 bases are TGTGCCAGCAGTTACTCGAGGACTAGCGGGAGTAATGAGCAGTTCTTC.

This rearrangement joins TRBV28 to TRBJ2-7, with 9 bases fitting TRBD1. J was trimmed by 5 bases and V by 2 bases; bases with no gene match: 10. The CDR3 loop spans 16 amino acids. Germline values: CDR1 MDHEN, CDR2 SYDVKM. The CDR3 nucleotides are TGTGCCAGCAGTTTAACCCCGGGACAGGGTTCCCACGAGCAGTACTTC. It yields the protein CASSLTPGQGSHEQYF.

The J gene is TRBJ2-3, the V gene TRBV7-2; D gene ambiguous. The V gene lost 5 bases and the J gene lost 1 base, with 10 bases spanning the gap. The CDR3 is made up of 14 amino acids. Germline-derived CDR1 and CDR2 are SGHTA and FQGNSA. The CDR3 bases are TGTGCCAGCAGCCCAGGTATCCGCACAGATACGCAGTATTTT. Amino acids: CASSPGIRTDTQYF.

J is TRBJ1-4 and V is TRBV28; 11 bases agree with TRBD1. Germline V gene data show CDR1 as MDHEN and CDR2 as SYDVKM. There are 15 residues in the CDR3. V lost 5 bases, J lost 7 bases, and 6 bases stayed unmatched. The CDR3 DNA reads as TGTGCCAGCAGTAGTCCCGGGACAGGGGGTGAAAAACTGTTTTTT. This gives the protein CASSSPGTGGEKLFF.

This sequence joins TRBV2 and TRBJ2-7, with TRBD1 matching over 8 bases. This CDR3 is built from 14 residues. With V trimmed by 2 bases and J by 3 bases, 3 bases remained unmatched. CDR1 SNHLY and CDR2 FYNNEI come from the germline V gene. CDR3 loop: CASSEQGAGYEQYF. In nucleotides, the CDR3 is TGTGCCAGCAGTGAACAGGGGGCAGGCTACGAGCAGTACTTC.

The chain is built from TRBV5-1 and TRBJ2-3, with D perhaps matching TRBD2 (5 bases). In germline, CDR1 is SGHRS, CDR2 YFSETQ. The CDR3 contains 14 residues. Trimming removed 7 bases at V and 2 bases at J, with 14 bases between. DNA for the CDR3: TGCGCCAGCTCCGGAGGTAGCGTCACAGATACGCAGTATTTT. Residues: CASSGGSVTDTQYF.

The V gene is TRBV19, the J gene TRBJ2-5; D may be TRBD1 (5 bases). CDR3 size: 15 residues. Germline V gene sequence: CDR1 LNHDA, CDR2 SQIVND (reference sequence). V lost 1 base, J lost 9 bases, and 18 bases lay in between. The CDR3 loop reads CASSIGSGFQGAQYF. DNA of the CDR3: TGTGCCAGTAGTATAGGTTCAGGATTCCAAGGGGCCCAGTACTTC.

The chain couples TRBV19 to TRBJ1-1; 8 nucleotides agree with TRBD1. Unmatched junction bases numbered 10, after V lost 5 bases and J lost 5 bases. Germline V gene sequence: CDR1 LNHDA, CDR2 SQIVND (reference sequence). There are 15 residues in the CDR3. The DNA for the CDR3 is TGTGCCAGTAGTGGGCGGACAGGGACATGGACTGAAGCTTTCTTT. It translates to CASSGRTGTWTEAFF. Using reference TRBV19 and TRBJ1-1 for the parts outside the CDR3, the full variable domain is DGGITQSPKYLFRKEGQNVTLSCEQNLNHDAMYWYRQDPGQGLRLIYYSQIVNDFQKGDIAEGYSVSREKKESFPLTVTSAQKNPTAFYLCASSGRTGTWTEAFFGQGTRLTVV.

This chain links TRBV27 with TRBJ2-1, with 7 bases lining up with TRBD1. The CDR3 runs to 13 residues. Germline lookup yields CDR1 MNHEY and CDR2 SMNVEV (reference sequence). The trim removed 6 bases at V and 8 bases at J, leaving 7 bases unmatched. The CDR3 nucleotides read TGTGCCAGCAGGCTCACAGGGGTCGATGAGCAGTTCTTC. Residues: CASRLTGVDEQFF.

The chain combines TRBV7-2 with TRBJ2-1; unclear D gene. The CDR3 totals 13 residues. V was trimmed by 5 bases and J by 3 bases, leaving 8 bases between them. Germline V gene data show CDR1 as SGHTA and CDR2 as FQGNSA. CDR3 sequence (DNA): TGTGCCAGCAGCGGGCGACTCTACAATGAGCAGTTCTTC. Residues: CASSGRLYNEQFF.

This chain connects TRBV5-4 to TRBJ2-7; no definite D call. The CDR3 has 14 residues. The germline V gene has CDR1 SGHNT and CDR2 YYREEE (reference sequence). Trimming pared 1 base from V and 7 bases from J, leaving 15 bases between. The CDR3 sequence: CASSLSATPREQYF. The CDR3, as DNA: TGTGCCAGCAGCTTGTCGGCTACCCCGAGGGAGCAGTACTTC.

The chain recombines TRBV5-1 with TRBJ1-2, with TRBD1 as a possible D gene (6 bases). The V end lost 4 bases, the J end lost 7 bases, and 14 bases lay between the germline ends. This CDR3 region has 13 residues. Germline V gene lookup returns CDR1 SGHRS and CDR2 YFSETQ. The CDR3 loop is CASSPTGNLGYTF. DNA of the CDR3: TGCGCCAGCAGCCCGACAGGAAACCTTGGCTACACCTTC.

The chain employs TRBV5-4 and TRBJ2-7; D may be TRBD1 (6 bases). The germline V gene has CDR1 SGHNT and CDR2 YYREEE (reference sequence). The ends were cut back, 3 bases at V and 6 bases at J, with 10 bases in the middle. The CDR3 totals 12 residues. CDR3 DNA sequence: TGTGCCAGCAGCTCAACAGGGACCGAGCAGTACTTC. It translates to CASSSTGTEQYF.

This sequence joins TRBV7-9 and TRBJ1-2, with D uncertain. Germline V gives CDR1 SEHNR, CDR2 FQNEAQ (reference sequence). The length of the CDR3 is 13 residues. Between the trimmed V and J ends, which lost 5 bases and 5 bases, there was a span of 12 bases. CDR3 nucleotides: TGTGCCAGCAGCGTGACGGCCGTTTATGGCTACACCTTC. Its protein product is CASSVTAVYGYTF.

The chain recombines TRBV5-1 with TRBJ2-7, with TRBD1 identical over 9 bases. The CDR3 sequence is 16 residues long. V dropped 7 bases and J dropped 1; count of bases not matched to a gene: 12. Germline CDR1 is SGHRS and CDR2 is YFSETQ. The CDR3 DNA is TGCGCCAGCTCGGAGACCGGGACAGGGATTTCCTACGAGCAGTACTTC. Translating it yields CASSETGTGISYEQYF.